This T cell receptor (beta chain) was identified during a study of cytomegalovirus exposure and HLA in healthy donors. Primers for the PCR totalled 60 Vbeta and 13 Jbeta. This table comes from immunoSEQ multiplex PCR, and its TCRdb copy is limited to in-frame clones, with some not included. The profile shows fewer than 250,000 clones, over 80% of them singletons. CDR1 MDHEN and CDR2 SYDVKM come from the germline V gene. The CDR3 has 12 amino acids. The V gene end was trimmed by 9 bases and the J gene end by 5 bases; junction bases not matched to a gene: 5. The sequence was collected from a man aged 25 to 40 in good health and CMV-seronegative. V gene TRBV28 combines with J gene TRBJ2-5, with 8 bases fitting TRBD1. Sequencing used PBMCs. The CDR3 sequence: CARQGVWETQYF. The DNA of the CDR3 is TGTGCCAGACAGGGGGTTTGGGAGACCCAGTACTTC.